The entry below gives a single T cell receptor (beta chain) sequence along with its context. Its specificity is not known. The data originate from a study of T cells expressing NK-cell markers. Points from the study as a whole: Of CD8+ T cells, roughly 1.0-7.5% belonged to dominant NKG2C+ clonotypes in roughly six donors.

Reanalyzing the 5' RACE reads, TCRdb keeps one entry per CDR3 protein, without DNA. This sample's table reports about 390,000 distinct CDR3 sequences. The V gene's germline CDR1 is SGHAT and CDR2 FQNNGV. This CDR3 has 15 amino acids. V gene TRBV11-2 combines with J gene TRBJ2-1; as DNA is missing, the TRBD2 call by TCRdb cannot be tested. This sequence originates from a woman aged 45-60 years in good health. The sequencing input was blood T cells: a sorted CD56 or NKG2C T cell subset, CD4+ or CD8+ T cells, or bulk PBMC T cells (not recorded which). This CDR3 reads CASTLPQMGKDEQFF.